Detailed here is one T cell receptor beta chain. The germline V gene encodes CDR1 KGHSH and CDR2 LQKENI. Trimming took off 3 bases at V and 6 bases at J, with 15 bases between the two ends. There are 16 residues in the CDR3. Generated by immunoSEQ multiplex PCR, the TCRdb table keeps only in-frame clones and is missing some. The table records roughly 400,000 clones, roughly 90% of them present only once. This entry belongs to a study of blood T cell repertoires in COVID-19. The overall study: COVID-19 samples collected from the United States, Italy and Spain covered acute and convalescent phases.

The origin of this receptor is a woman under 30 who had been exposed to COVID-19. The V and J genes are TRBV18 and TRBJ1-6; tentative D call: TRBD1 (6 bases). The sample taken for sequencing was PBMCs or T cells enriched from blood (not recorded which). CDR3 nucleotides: TGTGCCAGCTCACCCGAACCCGGGACACCTAATTCACCCCTCCACTTT. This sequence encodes CASSPEPGTPNSPLHF.